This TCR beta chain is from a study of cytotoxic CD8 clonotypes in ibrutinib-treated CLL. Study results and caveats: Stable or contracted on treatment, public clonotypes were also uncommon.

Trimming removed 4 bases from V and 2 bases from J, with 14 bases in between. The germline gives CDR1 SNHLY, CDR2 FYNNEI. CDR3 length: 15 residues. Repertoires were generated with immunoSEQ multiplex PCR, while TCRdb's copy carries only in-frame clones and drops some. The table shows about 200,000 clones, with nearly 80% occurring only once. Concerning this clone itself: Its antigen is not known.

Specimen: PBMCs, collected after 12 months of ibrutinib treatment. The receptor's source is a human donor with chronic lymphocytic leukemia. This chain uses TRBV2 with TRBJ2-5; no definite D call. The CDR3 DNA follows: TGTGCCAGCAGTGGCGTTGGGGTGCGACAAGAGACCCAGTACTTC. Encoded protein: CASSGVGVRQETQYF.